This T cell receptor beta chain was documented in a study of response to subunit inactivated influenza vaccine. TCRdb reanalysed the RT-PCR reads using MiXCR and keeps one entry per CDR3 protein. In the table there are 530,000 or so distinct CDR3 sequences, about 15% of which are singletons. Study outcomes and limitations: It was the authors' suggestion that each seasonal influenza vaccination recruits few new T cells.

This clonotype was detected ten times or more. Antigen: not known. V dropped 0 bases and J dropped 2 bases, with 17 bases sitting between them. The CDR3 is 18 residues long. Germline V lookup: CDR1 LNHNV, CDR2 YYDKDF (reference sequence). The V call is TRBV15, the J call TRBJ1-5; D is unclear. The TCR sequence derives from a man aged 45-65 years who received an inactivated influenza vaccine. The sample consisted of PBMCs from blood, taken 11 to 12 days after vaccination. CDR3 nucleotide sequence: TGTGCCACCAGCAGAGATGGCGTGGAGTGGGCGGGCAATCAGCCCCAGCATTTT. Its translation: CATSRDGVEWAGNQPQHF.